The next 19 T cell receptor beta chains were all read from a single sample in a study of shared clonotypes between healthy human individuals. Naive CD8 populations comprised CD45RO-negative cells positively selected for CCR7, excluding terminally differentiated effector memory CD45RA+ cells. Profiled with immunoSEQ multiplex PCR; TCRdb holds only in-frame clones, not every one. The top ten clones hold approximately 1% of a sample with some 1,900,000 clones, roughly 94% of them seen once. Sequencing input: naive CD8+ T cells sorted from blood. The receptors were sampled from a man aged 18-30 years in good health.

The chain links TRBV27 to TRBJ2-3, with TRBD1 identical over 9 bases. V lost 5 bases and J lost 0; bases outside the gene matches: 3. This CDR3 spans 15 amino acids. Germline CDR1 reads MNHEY; CDR2 reads SMNVEV (reference sequence). CDR3 DNA: TGTGCCAGCAGTATCGGGACAGGGAGCACAGATACGCAGTATTTT. Amino acid sequence: CASSIGTGSTDTQYF.

The J gene is TRBJ2-7, the V gene TRBV27, with D unresolved. This CDR3 has 17 residues. Germline V gene lookup returns CDR1 MNHEY and CDR2 SMNVEV (reference sequence). The V gene lost 0 bases and the J gene lost 0 bases, with 15 bases spanning the gap. The CDR3 protein is CASSLSTGFLNSYEQYF. The CDR3 DNA reads TGTGCCAGCAGTTTATCGACCGGCTTCCTTAACTCCTACGAGCAGTACTTC.

This chain uses TRBV19 with TRBJ1-2, with D possibly matching TRBD1 (5 bases). This CDR3 is 13 amino acids long. Germline assignment: CDR1 LNHDA and CDR2 SQIVND (reference sequence). Deletions cut 1 base from V and 6 bases from J, with 9 bases between. This CDR3 reads CASSIAEGDGYTF. CDR3 in DNA: TGTGCCAGTAGTATAGCGGAAGGGGATGGCTACACCTTC. Based on the CDR3 plus reference TRBV19 and TRBJ1-2, the full variable domain is DGGITQSPKYLFRKEGQNVTLSCEQNLNHDAMYWYRQDPGQGLRLIYYSQIVNDFQKGDIAEGYSVSREKKESFPLTVTSAQKNPTAFYLCASSIAEGDGYTFGSGTRLTVV.

CDR3 residues: CASSGQGSNTEAFF. The CDR3 coding sequence is TGTGCCAGCAGCGGACAGGGCTCGAACACTGAAGCTTTCTTT. The V gene is TRBV11-2, the J gene TRBJ1-1, with 8 bases that match TRBD1. Germline V gives CDR1 SGHAT, CDR2 FQNNGV. This CDR3 spans 14 amino acids. Trimming removed 5 bases from V and 1 base from J; junction bases left unmatched: 3.

J is TRBJ2-1 and V is TRBV14; the D gene is possibly TRBD2 (5 bases). Per the germline V gene, CDR1 is SGHDN and CDR2 is FVKESK. V dropped 4 bases and J dropped 5 bases, with 15 bases sitting between them. This CDR3 has 15 amino acids. The DNA of the CDR3 is TGTGCCAGCAGCCTTGGATCGGGGATGGACAATGAGCAGTTCTTC. Translation gives CASSLGSGMDNEQFF.

The chain links TRBV5-4 to TRBJ1-3; TRBD1 aligns across 9 bases. The germline V gene encodes CDR1 SGHNT and CDR2 YYREEE (reference sequence). J was trimmed by 0 bases and V by 2 bases; bases with no gene match: 6. The CDR3 totals 17 residues. DNA of the CDR3: TGTGCCAGCAGCTTCGGACAGGGGAGCCTCTCTGGAAACACCATATATTTT. It specifies CASSFGQGSLSGNTIYF.

The V call is TRBV5-6, the J call TRBJ1-1, with TRBD1 matching 7 bases. The CDR3 runs 17 residues. Losses at the gene ends were 4 bases for V and 1 base for J; bases not matched to a gene: 13. The germline gives CDR1 SGHDT, CDR2 YYEEEE. CDR3 sequence (DNA): TGTGCCAGCAGCCCCGCCCTCTGGACAGGAACGAACACTGAAGCTTTCTTT. Translation: CASSPALWTGTNTEAFF.

The rearrangement uses TRBV5-6 and TRBJ2-7; D gene uncertain. The CDR3 is 13 amino acids. Per the germline V gene, CDR1 is SGHDT and CDR2 is YYEEEE. V was cut by 2 bases and J by 6 bases, with 12 bases left in between. CDR3 coding DNA: TGTGCCAGCAGCTTTCTGGGGATCGGCGAGCAGTACTTC. Encoded protein: CASSFLGIGEQYF. The full variable domain, with the rest looked up from reference TRBV5-6 and TRBJ2-7, is DAGVTQSPTHLIKTRGQQVTLRCSPKSGHDTVSWYQQALGQGPQFIFQYYEEEERQRGNFPDRFSGHQFPNYSSELNVNALLLGDSALYLCASSFLGIGEQYFGPGTRLTVT.

This sequence joins TRBV27 and TRBJ2-2; TRBD2 is a possible D gene (5 bases). CDR1 and CDR2 from the germline V gene are MNHEY and SMNVEV (reference sequence). Trimming stripped 1 base from V and 4 bases from J, with 16 bases between. The CDR3 spans 17 residues. Here the CDR3 reads CASSLLRPEGVTGELFF. The CDR3 DNA is TGTGCCAGCAGTTTATTAAGGCCAGAGGGAGTCACCGGGGAGCTGTTTTTT.

The chain employs TRBV9 and TRBJ1-1; 7 bases are a match to TRBD1. CDR1 is SGDLS and CDR2 is YYNGEE in the germline V gene. This CDR3 is built from 17 residues. Losses at the gene ends were 0 bases for V and 5 bases for J; bases not matched to a gene: 13. The CDR3 DNA reads TGTGCCAGCAGCGTAGCGCTCGGGGAGGGGGCGCATACTGAAGCTTTCTTT. As protein: CASSVALGEGAHTEAFF. The whole variable domain, filled in from reference TRBV9 and TRBJ1-1, reads DSGVTQTPKHLITATGQRVTLRCSPRSGDLSVYWYQQSLDQGLQFLIQYYNGEERAKGNILERFSAQQFPDLHSELNLSSLELGDSALYFCASSVALGEGAHTEAFFGQGTRLTVV.

This clone was observed a single time. V usage is TRBV6-5 and J usage is TRBJ2-7, with TRBD2 matching over 12 bases. This CDR3 has 14 amino acids. Germline lookup yields CDR1 MNHEY and CDR2 SVGAGI. V was pared by 6 bases and J by 5 bases, with 5 bases of the junction left unmatched. The CDR3 region is CASSWTSGNHEQYF. CDR3 in DNA: TGTGCCAGCAGCTGGACTAGCGGGAACCACGAGCAGTACTTC.

Only one count was recorded for this clone. The chain is built from TRBV4-3 and TRBJ1-6; D gene ambiguous. Germline lookup yields CDR1 LGHNA and CDR2 YSLEER. V was shortened by 4 bases and J by 0 bases, with 4 bases between the two germline ends. The length of the CDR3 is 14 residues. CDR3: CASSPSSYNSPLHF. For the CDR3, the DNA is TGCGCCAGCAGCCCAAGCTCCTATAATTCACCCCTCCACTTT.

The chain links TRBV7-9 to TRBJ2-1; D remains ambiguous. V shed 4 bases and J shed 2 bases, with 18 bases lying between them. The length of the CDR3 is 17 residues. Germline values: CDR1 SEHNR, CDR2 FQNEAQ (reference sequence). The CDR3 sequence is CASSYATVGRTYNEQFF. CDR3 nucleotides: TGTGCCAGCAGCTATGCCACCGTCGGTAGGACCTACAATGAGCAGTTCTTC.

V usage is TRBV2 and J usage is TRBJ2-7; D remains ambiguous. Germline CDR1 is SNHLY and CDR2 is FYNNEI. Trimming took 4 bases from V and 3 from J, leaving 13 bases between them. The CDR3 is 14 amino acids. The DNA for the CDR3 is TGTGCCAGCAGTGGACAAGACGGTTTCTACGAGCAGTACTTC. Protein: CASSGQDGFYEQYF. Filled out from reference TRBV2 and TRBJ2-7, the complete variable domain reads EPEVTQTPSHQVTQMGQEVILRCVPISNHLYFYWYRQILGQKVEFLVSFYNNEISEKSEIFDDQFSVERPDGSNFTLKIRSTKLEDSAMYFCASSGQDGFYEQYFGPGTRLTVT.

The V gene is TRBV11-3, the J gene TRBJ2-5; D unresolved. V was cut by 0 bases and J by 4 bases, with 6 bases left in between. The CDR3 has 13 amino acids. Germline CDR1 reads SGHNT; CDR2 reads YENEEA. CDR3 bases: TGTGCCAGCAGCTTAGAACTTGCAGAGACCCAGTACTTC. Protein sequence: CASSLELAETQYF.

The V gene is TRBV6-4, the J gene TRBJ1-5; D is perhaps TRBD1 (6 bases). Trimming cost V 7 bases and J 1 base, with 17 bases left between them. The CDR3 runs to 16 residues. The germline gives CDR1 MRHNA, CDR2 SNTAGT. CDR3 loop: CASTDKGGRSNQPQHF. CDR3 nucleotides: TGTGCCAGCACGGATAAAGGGGGTCGGAGCAATCAGCCCCAGCATTTT.

The gene calls are TRBV7-9 and TRBJ2-1; D uncertain. The CDR3 length is 17 residues. Germline-derived CDR1 and CDR2 are SEHNR and FQNEAQ (reference sequence). The V and J ends lost 5 bases and 0 bases respectively, with 17 bases between them. This CDR3 reads CASSPRQGDFSYNEQFF. CDR3 bases: TGTGCCAGCAGCCCGAGACAAGGCGACTTCTCCTACAATGAGCAGTTCTTC.

The chain carries TRBV11-1 and TRBJ2-7; a possible D gene is TRBD2 (7 bases). The CDR3 has 15 residues. Germline CDR1 and CDR2: SGHAT and FQDESV (reference sequence). V was cut by 5 bases and J by 5 bases, with 19 bases left in between. This CDR3 is CASSLDGGGLHEQYF. CDR3 DNA: TGTGCCAGCAGCCTAGATGGGGGGGGCCTCCACGAGCAGTACTTC.

The chain is built from TRBV4-1 and TRBJ2-5, with D perhaps given as TRBD1 or TRBD2 (5 bases each). CDR1 and CDR2 from the germline V gene are MGHRA and YSYEKL. This CDR3 spans 16 amino acids. V dropped 4 bases and J dropped 5 bases, with 20 bases sitting between them. CDR3 region: CASSLRPGLNSETQYF. The CDR3 DNA reads as TGCGCCAGCAGCCTCCGGCCGGGGCTAAACTCGGAGACCCAGTACTTC.